Many counts were recorded for the clone carrying this T cell receptor (beta chain). Its antigen is currently unknown. For the second PCR, which ran for about 6 to 12 cycles, a sample-barcoded 5' primer and a J-beta primer mix were used. TCRdb re-analysed the 5' RACE reads in MiXCR, keeping a single row per CDR3 protein. The sample lists just under 900,000 distinct CDR3 sequences, around 28% occurring once. Germline loops: CDR1 SGHTA, CDR2 FQGNSA. The CDR3 consists of 16 residues. V was clipped by 2 bases and J by 1 base, with 9 bases between them. The sample comes from a study of blood T cells in healthy people across ages. Findings of the study overall: Strong correlation existed between TCR beta diversity and naive T cell percentage. Naive and antigen-experienced cells were not separated, limiting conclusive comparison.

The extraction recovered at least 5 micrograms of total RNA per sample. This chain connects TRBV7-2 to TRBJ1-6, with D possibly TRBD1 on 5 matching bases. Sequencing was carried out using blood. The receptor was isolated from a woman over 75 in good health. This CDR3 reads CASSLLGPSYNSPLHF. Here the CDR3 DNA reads TGTGCCAGCAGCTTATTGGGGCCGTCCTATAATTCACCCCTCCACTTT.